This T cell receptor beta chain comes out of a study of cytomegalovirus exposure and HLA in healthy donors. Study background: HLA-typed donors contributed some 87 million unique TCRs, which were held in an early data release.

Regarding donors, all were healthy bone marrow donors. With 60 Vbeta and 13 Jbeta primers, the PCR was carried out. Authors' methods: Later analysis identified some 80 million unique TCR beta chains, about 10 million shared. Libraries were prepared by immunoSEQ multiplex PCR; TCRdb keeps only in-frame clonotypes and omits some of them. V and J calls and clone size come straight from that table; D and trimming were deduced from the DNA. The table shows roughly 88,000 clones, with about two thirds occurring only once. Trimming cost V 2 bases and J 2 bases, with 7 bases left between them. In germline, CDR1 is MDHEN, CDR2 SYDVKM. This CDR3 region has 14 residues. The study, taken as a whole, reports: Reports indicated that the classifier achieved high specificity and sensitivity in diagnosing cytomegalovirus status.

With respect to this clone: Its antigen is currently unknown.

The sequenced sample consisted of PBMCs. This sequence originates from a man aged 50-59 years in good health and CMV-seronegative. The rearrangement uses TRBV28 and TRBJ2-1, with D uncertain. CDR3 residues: CASSLIGAYNEQFF. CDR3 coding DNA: TGTGCCAGCAGTTTAATCGGAGCCTACAATGAGCAGTTCTTC.